The clone carrying this T cell receptor (beta chain) was observed many times. What it binds is unknown. This specimen belongs to a study of T cells after yellow fever vaccination. On the study more broadly: Fractions of low cell number were prepared using SMART-Seq v4 Ultra Low Input.

A single record per CDR3 protein comes from TCRdb applying MiXCR to the 5' RACE reads. Of 170,000 or so distinct CDR3 sequences detected, roughly 6.4% appear once; the ten largest clones hold less than 3.5%. This CDR3 has 13 amino acids. V lost 6 bases to trimming and J lost 2 bases, with 10 bases between them. Study findings and constraints: Re-detected after boosting: most primary clones, about 96% of CD4 and about 89% of CD8. Abundant clonotypes from the bulk population could get into FACS-sorted repertoires as contaminants. A small proportion of clonotypes was detected in both the CD4 and CD8 compartments.

The specimen comprised CD4+ T cells sorted from PBMCs, sampled on the day of the first yellow fever vaccination. The rearrangement links TRBV12-3 or TRBV12-4 to TRBJ1-2; D unclear. The TCR originated in a man between 18 and 35 years old who received the YFV17D yellow fever vaccine. CDR3 sequence (DNA): TGTGCCAGCAGCCCCCGACAAAACTATGGCTACACCTTC. This translates into CASSPRQNYGYTF.